This T cell receptor beta chain was sequenced in a study of blood T cell repertoires in COVID-19. Study at large: Acute and convalescent COVID-19 specimens originated in the United States, Italy and Spain. PBMCs, B-cell-depleted T cells, or T cells provided the cDNA or gDNA that made up the material.

Trimming cost V 4 bases and J 0 bases, with 3 bases left between them. This CDR3 has 12 amino acids. Germline CDR1 and CDR2: MNHEY and SVGEGT. In the authors' methods: Reference gene primer amplification yielded estimated nucleated cell counts. TCRdb's copy holds only in-frame clones and misses some; the assay was immunoSEQ multiplex PCR. V, J and clone size are taken as reported in that table, and D and trimming were inferred from the DNA itself. This sample has 240,000 or so clones, with around 90% found just once. The rearrangement uses TRBV6-2 or TRBV6-3 and TRBJ1-1; D is undetermined. What was sequenced was peripheral blood. This clonotype was sampled from a woman in her seventies with active or convalescent COVID-19. The CDR3 DNA reads as TGTGCCAGCAGTTCGGTGAACACTGAAGCTTTCTTT. It specifies CASSSVNTEAFF.